The 30 T cell receptor beta chains below come from one sample, sequenced in a study of blood T cell repertoires in COVID-19. TCRdb's copy holds only in-frame clones and misses some; the assay was immunoSEQ multiplex PCR. The table includes 250,000 to 400,000 clones, 85% detected once. Material: PBMCs or T cells enriched from blood (not recorded which). Receptors originate from a woman aged 30 to 39 who had been exposed to COVID-19.

This clone has only a few counts. The chain couples TRBV6-1 to TRBJ1-1; D is unclear. V gave up 2 bases and J gave up 1 base, with 8 bases separating them. This CDR3 has 14 residues. In germline, CDR1 is MNHNS, CDR2 SASEGT. The CDR3 region is CASSERDSNTEAFF. CDR3 sequence (DNA): TGTGCCAGCAGTGAAAGAGACTCGAACACTGAAGCTTTCTTT.

The chain combines TRBV10-1 with TRBJ1-6, with D unresolved. Trimming removed 10 bases from V and 6 bases from J, with 13 bases in between. The CDR3 runs 13 residues. Germline CDR1 is WNHNN and CDR2 is SYGVQD (reference sequence). The CDR3 DNA is TGCGCCACCCAGCCGGAGCCTAATTCACCCCTCCACTTT. It translates to CATQPEPNSPLHF.

The chain combines TRBV28 with TRBJ1-1, with TRBD1 matching 7 bases. The CDR3 is 14 residues long. Germline V gives CDR1 MDHEN, CDR2 SYDVKM. J gave up 0 bases and V 7 bases, and 5 bases lay outside the gene matches. CDR3 nucleotide sequence: TGTGCCAGCACCCGAGGGACAGTGAACACTGAAGCTTTCTTT. Its protein is CASTRGTVNTEAFF.

V gene TRBV28 combines with J gene TRBJ1-1; tentative D call: TRBD1 (5 bases). Germline V gene lookup returns CDR1 MDHEN and CDR2 SYDVKM. V was pared by 7 bases and J by 6 bases, with 21 bases between. The CDR3 consists of 15 residues. The chain's CDR3 is CASTISLGGRAEAFF. The DNA of the CDR3 is TGTGCCAGCACCATATCATTGGGGGGGAGAGCTGAAGCTTTCTTT.

The V call is TRBV28, the J call TRBJ2-3, with D tentatively TRBD1 (5 bases). CDR1 is MDHEN and CDR2 is SYDVKM in the germline V gene. CDR3 size: 14 residues. The V end lost 6 bases, the J end lost 2 bases, and 12 bases lay between the germline ends. DNA of the CDR3: TGTGCCAGCAGACCTGACAGTCCCACAGATACGCAGTATTTT. Its translation is CASRPDSPTDTQYF.

The chain combines TRBV28 with TRBJ1-2, with D perhaps matching TRBD1 (5 bases). The V and J ends lost 5 bases and 4 bases respectively, with 17 bases between them. The CDR3 is 15 amino acids. Germline V gene lookup returns CDR1 MDHEN and CDR2 SYDVKM. CDR3 protein: CASSPRPGRGYGYTF. Here the CDR3 DNA reads TGTGCCAGCAGTCCCCGACCAGGGCGAGGCTATGGCTACACCTTC.

This chain joins TRBV10-1 and TRBJ2-5; perhaps TRBD1 as D (6 bases). CDR3 length: 15 residues. The V gene's germline CDR1 is WNHNN and CDR2 SYGVQD (reference sequence). Trimming stripped 3 bases from V and 2 bases from J, with 13 bases between. CDR3 loop: CASSDNVGQQETQYF. In DNA form, the CDR3 reads TGCGCCAGCAGTGATAACGTAGGACAGCAAGAGACCCAGTACTTC.

The J gene is TRBJ1-1, the V gene TRBV10-3; no definite D call. This CDR3 comprises 13 residues. The V end was cut by 7 bases, the J end by 0 bases, with 9 bases between. CDR1 is ENHRY and CDR2 is SYGVKD in the germline V gene. The CDR3 DNA sequence: TGTGCCATCACAAACAGTATGAACACTGAAGCTTTCTTT. Amino acids: CAITNSMNTEAFF.

The chain uses TRBV7-2 and TRBJ2-1; 12 bases agree with TRBD2. CDR3 length: 16 amino acids. With 6 bases clipped from V and 3 bases from J, the junction kept 6 bases outside the gene matches. The germline V gene has CDR1 SGHTA and CDR2 FQGNSA. The CDR3 here is CASRPPGLAGYNEQFF. The CDR3 region has the DNA TGTGCCAGCAGACCCCCGGGACTAGCGGGCTACAATGAGCAGTTCTTC.

The V gene is TRBV7-9, the J gene TRBJ1-2; maybe TRBD1 (6 bases). The CDR3 sequence is 15 residues long. The germline gives CDR1 SEHNR, CDR2 FQNEAQ (reference sequence). Deletions cut 4 bases from V and 3 bases from J, with 15 bases between. The CDR3 bases are TGTGCCAGCAGCTCCACAGGGTCCTTTGACTATGGCTACACCTTC. It translates to CASSSTGSFDYGYTF.

The CDR3 DNA is TGTGCCAGCAGTTTAACTAGGACAGGGAGGTCCGGGGAGCTGTTTTTT. Its translation: CASSLTRTGRSGELFF. This sequence joins TRBV6-5 and TRBJ2-2; 8 bases agree with TRBD1. Germline V gene data show CDR1 as MNHEY and CDR2 as SVGAGI. The CDR3 covers 16 residues. V gave up 4 bases and J gave up 6 bases; unmatched junction bases: 10.

This rearrangement joins TRBV1 to TRBJ2-5; the table's D call, TRBD1, was not checked against the DNA. TRBV1 is recorded as a pseudogene. The length of the CDR3 is 15 residues. CDR3 protein: CTSSQDGGSQETQYF. CDR3 coding DNA: TGCACCAGCAGCCAAGATGGGGGCTCCCAAGAGACCCAGTACTTC.

The chain couples TRBV3-1 (or the pseudogene TRBV3-2) to TRBJ1-6; no definite D call. V lost 1 base to trimming and J lost 9 bases, with 22 bases between them. The CDR3 length is 18 residues. Germline values: CDR1 LGHDT, CDR2 YNNKEL (reference sequence). CDR3 bases: TGTGCCAGCAGCCAAGGGAGTAAGGGAGCTCGGGGAGGTTCACCCCTCCACTTT. Amino acids: CASSQGSKGARGGSPLHF.

About this clone itself: A read error may produce the germline difference seen at one junction end. The genes are TRBV5-3 and TRBJ2-7, with a tentative D call TRBD1 (6 bases). TRBV5-3 falls under the ORF class, with uncertain function. The CDR3 runs to 11 residues. CDR3 region: CARSSRGGPFF. The CDR3 DNA is TGTGCCAGAAGCTCCCGAGGGGGTCCCTTCTTC.

The CDR3 protein is CASSREHNSPLHF. The CDR3 DNA reads as TGTGCCAGCAGCCGAGAACATAATTCACCCCTCCACTTT. The V and J genes are TRBV7-9 and TRBJ1-6; D call uncertain. Per germline, CDR1 SEHNR and CDR2 FQNEAQ (reference sequence). There are 13 residues in the CDR3. V lost 5 bases to trimming and J lost 5 bases, with 7 bases between them.

In this sample, this clone turned up a few times. The gene calls are TRBV19 and TRBJ1-5; no firm D call. Per the germline V gene, CDR1 is LNHDA and CDR2 is SQIVND (reference sequence). The V end was cut by 4 bases, the J end by 6 bases, with 7 bases between. The CDR3 totals 12 residues. The CDR3 coding sequence is TGTGCCAGTAGTACGTCCGGTCAGCCCCAGCATTTT. Translating gives CASSTSGQPQHF.

The V call is TRBV5-6, the J call TRBJ2-5, with 9 bases lining up with TRBD1. J gave up 4 bases and V 2 bases, and 9 bases lay outside the gene matches. CDR3 length: 16 amino acids. CDR1 is SGHDT and CDR2 is YYEEEE in the germline V gene. CDR3 in DNA: TGTGCCAGCAGCTTAGATACAGGGGGCTCGGGAGAGACCCAGTACTTC. The encoded protein is CASSLDTGGSGETQYF.

As for this clone: Within the sample, other DNA sequences also encode this same CDR3. The chain's CDR3 is CASSFRGLSGNTIYF. The CDR3 coding sequence is TGTGCCAGCAGTTTTCGGGGTCTCTCTGGAAACACCATATATTTT. The chain recombines TRBV28 with TRBJ1-3; no clear D gene. Germline V gene lookup returns CDR1 MDHEN and CDR2 SYDVKM. The CDR3 covers 15 residues. Trimming cost V 3 bases and J 0 bases, with 9 bases left between them.

This clone was seen only a few times. V usage is TRBV5-4 and J usage is TRBJ2-1; TRBD2 is a possible D gene (5 bases). V was clipped by 5 bases and J by 3 bases, with 12 bases between them. This CDR3 is 14 amino acids long. Germline assignment: CDR1 SGHNT and CDR2 YYREEE (reference sequence). The CDR3 reads CASRVSEGYNEQFF. The CDR3 DNA sequence: TGTGCCAGCAGGGTTAGTGAGGGCTACAATGAGCAGTTCTTC.

The chain combines TRBV6-5 with TRBJ1-2, with TRBD1 as a possible D gene (5 bases). Germline-derived CDR1 and CDR2 are MNHEY and SVGAGI. Trimming left V 2 bases short and J 4 bases short, with 17 bases between. The CDR3 totals 16 residues. CDR3 nucleotide sequence: TGTGCCAGCAGTTACAAGGCGAAGGGGCTGGGCTATGGCTACACCTTC. It is translated as CASSYKAKGLGYGYTF.

This chain connects TRBV5-5 to TRBJ1-4; D call uncertain. The V end was cut by 2 bases, the J end by 0 bases, with 20 bases between. The germline CDR1 and CDR2 sequences are SGHKS and YYEKEE (reference sequence). The CDR3 is 19 amino acids. DNA for the CDR3: TGTGCCAGCAGCTTTATCCCCATAGCGAGGGAAACAACTAATGAAAAACTGTTTTTT. Protein product: CASSFIPIARETTNEKLFF. Together with reference TRBV5-5 and TRBJ1-4, the CDR3 gives the full variable domain: DAGVTQSPTHLIKTRGQQVTLRCSPISGHKSVSWYQQVLGQGPQFIFQYYEKEERGRGNFPDRFSARQFPNYSSELNVNALLLGDSALYLCASSFIPIARETTNEKLFFGSGTQLSVL.

J is TRBJ2-1 and V is TRBV7-2; 9 bases map to TRBD1. From germline, CDR1 is SGHTA and CDR2 FQGNSA. The CDR3 is 15 amino acids. The V and J ends lost 4 bases and 12 bases, in that order; junction bases with no gene match: 13. CDR3 sequence reads: CASSSTGQGNIWQFF. The CDR3 DNA reads TGTGCCAGCAGCTCGACGGGACAGGGAAATATTTGGCAGTTCTTC.

The chain links TRBV10-1 to TRBJ1-1; the match to TRBD1 covers 7 bases. The CDR3 loop spans 15 amino acids. V was clipped by 3 bases and J by 4 bases; unmatched bases: 8. Germline V gene data show CDR1 as WNHNN and CDR2 as SYGVQD (reference sequence). The CDR3 nucleotides are TGCGCCAGCAGTGACCAACAGGGGATGAGCACTGAAGCTTTCTTT. Its translation: CASSDQQGMSTEAFF.

V is TRBV18 and J is TRBJ2-1; 8 nucleotides match TRBD2. V was clipped by 3 bases and J by 2 bases; unmatched bases: 0. Germline V CDR1 and CDR2: KGHSH, LQKENI. The CDR3 consists of 14 residues. The CDR3 region has the DNA TGTGCCAGCTCACCCGGGGGGGCCTACAATGAGCAGTTCTTC. Translated: CASSPGGAYNEQFF.

J is TRBJ2-3 and V is TRBV18, with D tentatively TRBD2 (5 bases). With 4 bases removed from V and 1 base from J, the gap between germline ends came to 18 bases. The CDR3 length is 17 residues. Germline CDR1 is KGHSH and CDR2 is LQKENI. CDR3 DNA: TGTGCCAGCTCACGGATCGGGGTAGATGGGGGCACAGATACGCAGTATTTT. It encodes CASSRIGVDGGTDTQYF. The variable domain in full, with the rest retrieved from reference TRBV18 and TRBJ2-3, is NAGVMQNPRHLVRRRGQEARLRCSPMKGHSHVYWYRQLPEEGLKFMVYLQKENIIDESGMPKERFSAEFPKEGPSILRIQQVVRGDSAAYFCASSRIGVDGGTDTQYFGPGTRLTVL.

The J gene is TRBJ2-7, the V gene TRBV19; D may be TRBD1 (6 bases). V gave up 5 bases and J gave up 3 bases, with 11 bases separating them. CDR3 size: 13 residues. The germline V gene encodes CDR1 LNHDA and CDR2 SQIVND (reference sequence). The CDR3 spells CASSYRAGYEQYF. CDR3 nucleotide sequence: TGTGCCAGTAGTTACAGGGCCGGCTACGAGCAGTACTTC.

This rearrangement joins TRBV6-5 to TRBJ2-1, with D maybe TRBD2 (6 bases). V dropped 4 bases and J dropped 7 bases, with 11 bases sitting between them. CDR1 and CDR2 from the germline V gene are MNHEY and SVGAGI. This CDR3 comprises 13 residues. The CDR3 bases are TGTGCCAGCAGTTCCGGGGGACTGAATGAGCAGTTCTTC. Its translation is CASSSGGLNEQFF.

V gene TRBV30 combines with J gene TRBJ2-7; TRBD2 aligns across 9 bases. CDR3 length: 16 residues. Trimming at V came to 3 bases and at J to 5 bases, leaving 14 bases not matched to a gene. Germline V lookup: CDR1 GTSNPN, CDR2 SVGIG (reference sequence). CDR3 in DNA: TGTGCCTGGAGCCGCCGGGCTAGCGGGAAAGGCAACGAGCAGTACTTC. Its protein product is CAWSRRASGKGNEQYF.

The chain carries TRBV15 and TRBJ1-3; a weak D match, TRBD1 (5 bases). CDR1 is LNHNV and CDR2 is YYDKDF in the germline V gene (reference sequence). Trimming removed 6 bases from V and 7 bases from J, with 16 bases in between. There are 14 residues in the CDR3. CDR3 nucleotide sequence: TGTGCCACCAGAGGGACTCCCGGGAAGAACACCATATATTTT. Protein product: CATRGTPGKNTIYF.

V usage is TRBV3-1 (or the pseudogene TRBV3-2) and J usage is TRBJ2-2, with 8 bases lining up with TRBD1. Germline V gene lookup returns CDR1 LGHDT and CDR2 YNNKEL (reference sequence). With V trimmed by 7 bases and J by 7 bases, 11 bases remained unmatched. The CDR3 is 15 residues long. In DNA, the CDR3 is TGTGCCAGCAACCTGCACGGACAGGGTAACGGGGAGCTGTTTTTT. Translated: CASNLHGQGNGELFF.